The source of this T cell receptor beta chain is a study of graft-versus-host responses after intestinal transplantation. At the level of the study: As for transplant type, recipients had multivisceral, liver-intestinal, or isolated intestinal grafts. Induction using anti-thymocyte globulin, followed by tacrolimus and steroids for 2 to 4 years, was given to all recipients. Study results and caveats: Peak circulating GvH clone levels tracked with early post-transplant HvG declines.

Concerning this clone itself: Its matching antigen is unknown.

The CDR3 covers 16 residues. V gave up 6 bases and J gave up 8 bases; unmatched junction bases: 14. Looked up from germline, CDR1 is SNHLY and CDR2 is FYNNEI. Profiled with immunoSEQ multiplex PCR; TCRdb holds only in-frame clones, not every one. The sample records under 100,000 clones, around 93% being singletons. The TCR sequence derives from a human donor who was the organ donor for an intestinal transplant. Specimen: unstimulated CD8+ T cells sorted from spleen or lymph node cells, collected before transplant. This chain connects TRBV2 to TRBJ2-1; 9 nucleotides agree with TRBD1. CDR3 coding DNA: TGTGCCAGCAGGAGCTCGACCGGACAGGGGCCCCATGAGCAGTTCTTC. The encoded protein is CASRSSTGQGPHEQFF. Variable domain in full (rest from reference TRBV2 and TRBJ2-1): EPEVTQTPSHQVTQMGQEVILRCVPISNHLYFYWYRQILGQKVEFLVSFYNNEISEKSEIFDDQFSVERPDGSNFTLKIRSTKLEDSAMYFCASRSSTGQGPHEQFFGPGTRLTVL.